The present T cell receptor beta chain was sequenced within a study of cytomegalovirus exposure and HLA in healthy donors (dated by TCRdb to 2016 to 2017). Regarding the complete study: An earlier analysis of approximately 640 of the donors reported approximately 290 Gb of sequence data and around 110 million unique TCR beta sequences from some 180 million T cells. An early release covering just under 650 HLA-typed donors comprised approximately 290 gigabases of sequencing data and approximately 85 million unique TCR sequences. Of the roughly 400 genotyped donors, 75% to 85% were placed in the genetic ancestry cluster associated with self-reported Caucasian donors. The study aimed to test whether signatures of past pathogen exposure could be identified by cataloging public T cell receptors. Using immunosequencing, the study profiled T cell repertoires from fewer than 850 subjects and related those repertoires to cytomegalovirus serostatus. Besides the first cohort of about 730 subjects, a separate validation cohort made up of about 120 different subjects was used. To predict cytomegalovirus infection status, the study brought together high-throughput TCR immunosequencing, statistical association of individual TCRs with disease status, and machine learning. In a later analysis, previously published TCR beta repertoires from about 670 donors were re-analyzed and high-resolution HLA genotyping was added so that TCR occurrence patterns could be studied. Rather than using new phenotypic data, the later analysis identified candidate immune exposures from TCR beta sequences and from how often those sequences occurred across donors. In an earlier analysis of about 590 of the donors, high-throughput TCR beta sequencing was used to judge whether each TCR beta V gene segment behaved as functional or pseudogenic. Donor age, sex, ethnicity and CMV serostatus were compiled alongside the repertoire data. Genome-wide SNP genotypes for about 60% of the roughly 700 donors were used in a later genetic analysis, which treated that subset as a discovery cohort. All discovery cohort repertoires had been generated on a single sequencing platform. HLA typing covered class I and class II loci at four-digit resolution. Typing coverage differed by locus: A, B, C, DRB1 and DQB1 were typed in roughly 620-630 donors, DQA1 in 500 to 550, DPA1 in 600 to 610, and DPB1 in around 440. A handful of DR-DQ haplotypes were handled as single units for association and clustering because linkage in the cohort was strong. On average, roughly 200,000 unique TCR beta nucleotide sequences were sequenced per donor among a few hundred genotyped donors of the cohort, with 15% to 20% of those sequences being non-productive. Here is what the overall study found, with its caveats: HLA typing was unavailable for some donors at each locus, so association tests used only the typed subset. V-gene and J-gene trimming of TCR beta chains was associated with a missense DCLRE1C variant in a later genetic analysis, and the association was replicated in an independent cohort. In a later analysis, TCR association rates were found to vary across HLA loci, with the most associated TCRs seen for DRB1 alleles and the fewest for HLA-C alleles. Sequencing depth was assumed to be roughly uniform across donors in the presence/absence analyses, though that assumption may not hold. In a later analysis, HLA-associated TCR beta chains showed more clonal expansion and lower generation probabilities than non-associated chains that were equally common. For the cohort, immune exposure information was limited to CMV serostatus. The sequencing pipeline was judged likely to have produced a cluster of highly shared sequence variants as a technical artifact. The earlier analysis of 587 of the donors excluded 15 to 20 rarely observed V segments, including chromosome 9 orphons, because counts were too low. A later analysis reported that several top co-occurrence clusters appeared linked to parvovirus B19, influenza, CMV and Epstein-Barr virus. According to the authors, the approach could potentially be generalized to other disease states and immunological phenotypes. In the study, 150 to 200 TCR beta chains were listed as associated with cytomegalovirus. While some public TCRs were present in many individuals, most TCR sequences turned up only very rarely across donors. A later genetic analysis reported fewer N-insertions in productive TCRs among donors in an Asian-associated ancestry cluster than the roughly 640-donor mean. Broadly in line with IMGT annotations, most TCR beta V segments showed up in productive rearrangements about 87% or about 30% of the time in an earlier analysis of several hundred of the donors. This cohort had only TCR beta chains sequenced, and the lack of alpha or paired-chain data limited which features could be detected. When HLA alleles, especially DR and DQ, strongly co-occurred, attributing TCR associations to individual alleles was difficult. Cytomegalovirus status was reported to be diagnosed by the classifier with high specificity and sensitivity in both the original and validation cohorts. A few of the identified cytomegalovirus-associated TCR beta chains were confirmed in vitro to be specific for cytomegalovirus antigens. Some IMGT-functional V segments, including TRBV6-2 and TRBV6-3, could not be told apart with the 87-base-pair reads, so those segments were excluded. Specific HLA alleles were associated with over 15,000 TCR beta sequences at a false discovery rate of 0.05 in a later analysis. A further reported finding was that TCR beta sequences accurately predicted the HLA-A and HLA-B alleles for most subjects in the first cohort. Linkage disequilibrium might explain the correlated functional status among segregating V segments, but an unknown experimental factor could not be ruled out. In a later analysis, most CMV-associated TCR beta chains were found to appear HLA-restricted, with HLA associations seemingly driven largely by CMV exposure.

For this clone: What antigen it recognizes has not been identified. There are no base qualities to consult, and no much larger clone falls within one base.

The cohort consisted of fewer than 700 healthy bone marrow donors. All cohort members were sampled while nominally healthy, although unrecorded immune exposures were likely present. The donor was CMV seronegative and was included in the group of a few hundred seronegative cohort members. A peripheral blood sample was collected from each donor, and TCR beta sequencing was performed on peripheral blood mononuclear cells. Genomic DNA extraction from the blood cell samples was performed with the Qiagen DNeasy Blood Extraction Kit. The library was produced with the immunoSEQ multiplex PCR assay. The multiplex PCR relied on a mix of 60 forward primers for TCR Vbeta segments and 13 reverse primers for TCR Jbeta segments. A multiplex PCR assay on genomic DNA amplified the CDR3 region of rearranged TCR beta genes. On the Illumina HiSeq System, the amplified TCR beta libraries were sequenced as 87-base-pair reads. Per the original workflow: A later analysis tallied 75 million to 95 million unique TCR beta chains across the 666 repertoires, and approximately 12 million of those chains were shared by two or more donors. To remove PCR and sequencing errors, raw reads were error-corrected and collapsed into unique sequences using a nearest-neighbor algorithm that merged closely related sequences. V, D and J gene segments were assigned by aligning CDR3 sequences to IMGT reference sequences. For a sequence to be retained, a match of at least six nucleotides to both a V gene segment and a J gene segment was required. Rearrangements were classified as productive when the CDR3 lacked stop codons and remained in frame with V and J, and all other rearrangements were classified as non-productive. Following IMGT convention, CDR3 was defined as the stretch from the second conserved V-encoded cysteine to the conserved J-encoded phenylalanine. The earlier analysis of about 610 of the donors excluded any sequence lacking an unambiguous match to a single V gene segment. An earlier analysis of 587 of the donors called V segments functional above 56.7% productive rearrangements and segregating when the between-donor standard deviation exceeded 5%. A statistical classification framework was built to diagnose cytomegalovirus status from the catalog of TCR beta chain sequences. In a later analysis, V and J genes were assigned by comparing TCR nucleotide sequences against IMGT/GENE-DB human TR gene sequences. In a later analysis, CDR3 sequences and most-parsimonious VDJ recombination scenarios were assigned using the TCRdist pipeline. A later analysis defined each TCR beta chain by its CDR3 amino acid sequence plus V-gene family, and excluded reads lacking a unique V-gene family. In a later analysis, around 650 highly shared, low-generation-probability nucleotide sequences were removed to address suspected cross-contamination and a sequencing artifact. A later analysis calculated a clonal expansion index for each public chain from normalized within-repertoire ranks of inferred template counts. In a later analysis, generation probabilities were computed with a VDJ recombination model fitted to out-of-frame rearrangements, and the resulting probabilities were checked against IGoR. In a later analysis, hypergeometric tests were used to score TCR-TCR, TCR-HLA and TCR-CMV co-occurrence, with a repertoire-size bias correction applied to TCR pairs. False discovery rates were estimated in a later analysis by permuting HLA or CMV assignments 20 times. In a later analysis, co-occurring TCRs were grouped with DBSCAN, and TCRdist sequence similarity was added when clustering was performed within HLA-allele-positive subsets. Repertoires with fewer than 30,000 or more than 120,000 public chains were left out of co-occurrence clustering, as were five repertoires with anomalous nucleotide sharing. TCRdb limited this immuneACCESS table to in-frame rearrangements with V and J called. A share of clones is missing; checked studies link under half to unresolved V genes, and the rest is unexplained. For V, J and clone size, that table is used; D and trimming come from the DNA. Recorded for this sample are around 150,000 clones; almost 80% of them occurred a single time. The ten largest clones take up around 1.7% of the sample.

The CDR3 numbers 12 residues from cysteine through phenylalanine. Left in the record is the CDR3 DNA by itself, 36 bases read in frame from the first base. The V and J ends are trimmed by 1 base and 4 bases, leaving 6 bases between them. CDR1 and CDR2 are drawn from the germline V gene: SGHRS, YFSETQ. The TCR originated in a woman aged 25 to 39 in good health and CMV-seronegative. Sequencing input: PBMCs. This chain is built from TRBV5-1 and TRBJ2-7; the D gene remains uncertain. At the DNA level, the sequence is TGCGCCAGCAGCTTGAGCCGGTACGAGCAGTACTTC. Translated, this gives CASSLSRYEQYF.